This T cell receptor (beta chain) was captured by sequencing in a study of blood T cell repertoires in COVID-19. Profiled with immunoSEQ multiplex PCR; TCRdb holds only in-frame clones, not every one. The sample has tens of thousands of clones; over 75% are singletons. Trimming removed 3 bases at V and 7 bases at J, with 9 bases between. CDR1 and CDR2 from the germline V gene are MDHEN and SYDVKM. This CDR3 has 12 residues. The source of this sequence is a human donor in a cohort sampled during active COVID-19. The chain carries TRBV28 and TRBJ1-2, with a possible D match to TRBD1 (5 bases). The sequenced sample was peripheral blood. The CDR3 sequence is CASSLGGAGYTF. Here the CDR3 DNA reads TGTGCCAGCAGTTTGGGAGGGGCTGGCTACACCTTC.